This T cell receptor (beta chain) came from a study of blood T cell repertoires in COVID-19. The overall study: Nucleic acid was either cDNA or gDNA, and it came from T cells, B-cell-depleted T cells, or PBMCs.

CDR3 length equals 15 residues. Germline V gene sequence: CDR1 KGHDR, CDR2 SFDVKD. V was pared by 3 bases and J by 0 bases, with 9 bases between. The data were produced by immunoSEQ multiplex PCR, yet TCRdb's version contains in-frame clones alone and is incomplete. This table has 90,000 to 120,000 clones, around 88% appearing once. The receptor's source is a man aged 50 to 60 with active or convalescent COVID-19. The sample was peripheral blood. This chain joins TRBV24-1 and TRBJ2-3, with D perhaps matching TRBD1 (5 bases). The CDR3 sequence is CATSDKHRSTDTQYF. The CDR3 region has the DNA TGTGCCACCAGTGATAAACACAGGAGCACAGATACGCAGTATTTT.